Listed here are 7 T cell receptor beta chains from one sample, sequenced in a study of memory CD4+ T cells and cytomegalovirus serostatus. This table comes from immunoSEQ multiplex PCR, and its TCRdb copy is limited to in-frame clones, with some not included. Of just under 95,000 clones listed, roughly 80% were seen once; the top ten hold 3.6%. The sort gate was single viable CD3+CD4+CD8-CD45RO+ cells for memory CD4+ T cells. The sequencing input was memory CD4+ T cells from blood. The source is an adult in good health and CMV-seropositive.

The gene calls are TRBV20-1 and TRBJ2-5; D gene ambiguous. The CDR3 sequence is 11 residues long. Germline V gene sequence: CDR1 DFQATT, CDR2 SNEGSKA (reference sequence). Between the trimmed V and J ends, which lost 7 bases and 1 base, there was a span of 7 bases. CDR3 sequence: CSVGPQETQYF. CDR3 in DNA: TGCAGTGTAGGTCCCCAAGAGACCCAGTACTTC.

The CDR3 is CASSLPGLAAGPDTQYF. CDR3 DNA sequence: TGTGCCAGCAGCCTTCCCGGACTAGCGGCCGGGCCAGATACGCAGTATTTT. The chain uses TRBV5-4 and TRBJ2-3; 10 nucleotides align to TRBD2. The junction had 12 bases not matched to a gene; V was cut back by 4 bases and J by 4 bases. The CDR3 runs 17 residues. CDR1 and CDR2 from the germline V gene are SGHNT and YYREEE (reference sequence).

This clone was seen a handful of times. The V and J genes are TRBV6-5 and TRBJ1-2; 7 bases agree with TRBD1. V dropped 7 bases and J dropped 1; count of bases not matched to a gene: 6. Per the germline V gene, CDR1 is MNHEY and CDR2 is SVGAGI. The CDR3 length is 14 residues. DNA of the CDR3: TGTGCCAGCAAAGGGACAGAAATTAACTATGGCTACACCTTC. It encodes CASKGTEINYGYTF.

The J gene is TRBJ2-7, the V gene TRBV5-4, with TRBD1 identical over 8 bases. Per germline, CDR1 SGHNT and CDR2 YYREEE (reference sequence). With 5 bases clipped from V and 7 bases from J, the junction kept 11 bases outside the gene matches. CDR3 length: 14 amino acids. CDR3 sequence: CASSAPGGRREQYF. The CDR3 DNA reads TGTGCCAGCAGTGCCCCAGGGGGCCGTCGGGAGCAGTACTTC. The whole variable domain, filled in from reference TRBV5-4 and TRBJ2-7, reads ETGVTQSPTHLIKTRGQQVTLRCSSQSGHNTVSWYQQALGQGPQFIFQYYREEENGRGNFPPRFSGLQFPNYSSELNVNALELDDSALYLCASSAPGGRREQYFGPGTRLTVT.

The rearrangement joins TRBV5-1 to TRBJ2-7; possible D gene TRBD1, 5 bases. The V gene lost 7 bases and the J gene lost 6 bases, with 20 bases spanning the gap. The length of the CDR3 is 14 residues. The germline gives CDR1 SGHRS, CDR2 YFSETQ. CDR3 protein: CASAPQGGVGEQYF. The CDR3, as DNA: TGCGCCAGCGCTCCCCAGGGTGGGGTTGGCGAGCAGTACTTC.

The V gene is TRBV9, the J gene TRBJ2-1; TRBD2 aligns across 8 bases. The ends lost 0 bases at V and 9 bases at J; junction bases unmatched: 5. Germline V gives CDR1 SGDLS, CDR2 YYNGEE. The CDR3 covers 14 residues. The CDR3 DNA reads TGTGCCAGCAGCGTAGCGGGAGGGCCAGGTGAGCAGTTCTTC. Translated, it gives CASSVAGGPGEQFF.

The chain combines TRBV9 with TRBJ2-1; a weak D match, TRBD2 (6 bases). The V gene's germline CDR1 is SGDLS and CDR2 YYNGEE. Trimming pared 4 bases from V and 0 bases from J, leaving 11 bases between. The CDR3 contains 15 residues. CDR3 DNA: TGTGCCAGCAGCCTTCTAGCGAGCTCCTACAATGAGCAGTTCTTC. Translating gives CASSLLASSYNEQFF.